This T cell receptor beta chain was found in a study of PD-1 blockade in classical Hodgkin lymphoma. General study points: Exclusion was the outcome for patients who began nivolumab under 1 year after ASCT. Relapsed/refractory patients reportedly had the lowest baseline TCR diversity, below newly diagnosed patients, who were below healthy donors.

As regards this clone: The antigen remains unidentified.

Repertoires were generated with immunoSEQ multiplex PCR, while TCRdb's copy carries only in-frame clones and drops some. Of 26,000 or so clones listed, roughly 68% are singletons. Each patient relapsed following autologous stem cell transplantation, and prior brentuximab vedotin exposure differed. The CDR3 spans 17 residues. Germline lookup yields CDR1 SGHVS and CDR2 FQNEAQ. V lost 4 bases and J lost 5; bases outside the gene matches: 12. V gene TRBV7-8 combines with J gene TRBJ1-4, with TRBD1 matching over 8 bases. Material: peripheral blood mononuclear cells (PBMCs), obtained before the second cycle of nivolumab. The receptor was isolated from a human donor with classical Hodgkin lymphoma. The CDR3 here is CASSSRTGLKKNEKLFF. The CDR3 DNA is TGTGCCAGCAGCTCAAGGACAGGGCTGAAGAAAAATGAAAAACTGTTTTTT. The entire variable domain, with the rest obtained from reference TRBV7-8 and TRBJ1-4, is as follows: GAGVSQSPRYKVAKRGQDVALRCDPISGHVSLFWYQQALGQGPEFLTYFQNEAQLDKSGLPSDRFFAERPEGSVSTLKIQRTQQEDSAVYLCASSSRTGLKKNEKLFFGSGTQLSVL.